The T cell receptor beta chain under discussion was sequenced for a study of T cell repertoires in cytomegalovirus infection. Overall study context: Signatures in public TCR beta sequences pointed to both CMV infection and matching HLA type.

This clonotype was counted many times. Antigen specificity is unknown. Each CDR3 protein is one row after TCRdb ran MiXCR on the reads. This table has about 490,000 distinct CDR3 sequences, about 11% appearing once. Study findings and constraints: Predominance within the ex vivo response was attributable to HLA-C-restricted CMV-specific TCR beta clonotypes. CMV carriers with the relevant HLA were identified by cumulative public TCR beta family frequency.

The CDR3 totals 14 residues. V was clipped by 9 bases and J by 0 bases; unmatched bases: 2. Sequencing input: PBMCs. This receptor was obtained from a human donor in good health (CMV status not recorded). Some clones in this sample may be carry-over from other donors' samples. The J gene is TRBJ1-6, the V gene TRBV12-3 or TRBV12-4, with 7 bases matching TRBD1. CDR3 nucleotides: TGTGCCAGTAGGGACAGCTCCTATAATTCACCCCTCCACTTT. Amino acids: CASRDSSYNSPLHF.